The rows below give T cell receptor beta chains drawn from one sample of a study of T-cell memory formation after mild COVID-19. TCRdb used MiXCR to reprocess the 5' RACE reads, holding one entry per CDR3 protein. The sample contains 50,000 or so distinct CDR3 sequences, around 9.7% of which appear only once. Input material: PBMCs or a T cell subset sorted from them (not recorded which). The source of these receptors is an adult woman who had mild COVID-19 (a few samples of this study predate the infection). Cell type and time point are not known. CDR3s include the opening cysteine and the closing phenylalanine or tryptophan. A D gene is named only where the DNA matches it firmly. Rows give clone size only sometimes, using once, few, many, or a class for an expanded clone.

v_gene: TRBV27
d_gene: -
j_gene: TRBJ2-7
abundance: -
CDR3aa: CASSLSDRDLYEQYF
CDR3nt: TGTGCCAGCAGTTTATCGGACAGAGACCTCTACGAGCAGTACTTC

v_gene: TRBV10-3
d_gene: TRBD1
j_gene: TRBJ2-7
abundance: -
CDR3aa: CAISEWQGDIYEKYF
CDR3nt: TGTGCCATCAGTGAGTGGCAGGGGGATATCTACGAGAAGTACTTC

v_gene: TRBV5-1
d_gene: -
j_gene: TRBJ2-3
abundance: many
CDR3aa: CASSHRDHTDTQYF
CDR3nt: TGCGCCAGCAGCCACCGTGACCACACAGATACGCAGTATTTT

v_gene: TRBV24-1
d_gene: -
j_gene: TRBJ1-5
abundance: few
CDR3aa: CAISGYNQPQHF
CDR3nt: TGTGCTATAAGCGGGTACAATCAGCCCCAGCATTTT

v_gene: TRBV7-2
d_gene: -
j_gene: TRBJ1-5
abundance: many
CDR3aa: CASSPEIGVSNQPQHF
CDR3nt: TGTGCCAGCAGCCCCGAGATTGGAGTTAGCAATCAGCCCCAGCATTTT

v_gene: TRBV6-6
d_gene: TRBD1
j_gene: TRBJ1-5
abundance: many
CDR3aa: CASTLTGGPSAQHF
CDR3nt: TGTGCCAGCACCCTGACAGGGGGCCCCTCGGCCCAGCATTTT

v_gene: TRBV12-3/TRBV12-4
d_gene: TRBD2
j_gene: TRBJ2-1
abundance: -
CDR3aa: CASSPGLAARNEQFF
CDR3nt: TGTGCCAGCAGCCCGGGACTAGCGGCACGCAATGAGCAGTTCTTC

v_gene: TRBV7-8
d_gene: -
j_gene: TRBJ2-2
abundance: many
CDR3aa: CASSYRDAGSHTGELFF
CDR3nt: TGTGCCAGCAGTTACCGGGACGCGGGGTCTCACACCGGGGAGCTGTTTTTT

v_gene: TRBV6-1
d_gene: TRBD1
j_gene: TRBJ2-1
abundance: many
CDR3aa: CASSTRQGAYNEQFF
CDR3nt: TGTGCCAGCAGTACCCGACAGGGGGCCTACAATGAGCAGTTCTTC

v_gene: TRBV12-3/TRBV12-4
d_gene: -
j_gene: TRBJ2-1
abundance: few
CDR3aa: CASSAPATLSEQFF
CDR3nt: TGTGCCAGCAGTGCTCCGGCTACATTATCTGAGCAGTTCTTC

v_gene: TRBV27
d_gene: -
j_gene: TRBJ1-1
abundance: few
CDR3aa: CASRTTWDTEAFF
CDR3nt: TGTGCCAGCAGGACCACATGGGACACTGAAGCTTTCTTT

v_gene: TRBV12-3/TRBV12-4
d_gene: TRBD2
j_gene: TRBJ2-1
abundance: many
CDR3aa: CASSPSGNLRDEQFF
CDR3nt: TGTGCCAGCAGTCCTAGCGGGAACCTCCGGGATGAGCAGTTCTTC

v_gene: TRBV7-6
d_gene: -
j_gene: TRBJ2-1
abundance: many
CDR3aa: CASSLEAGKNEQFF
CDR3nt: TGTGCCAGCAGCTTAGAGGCAGGGAAGAATGAGCAGTTCTTC

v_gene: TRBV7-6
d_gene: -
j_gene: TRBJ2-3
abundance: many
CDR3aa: CASSPGHSSTDTQYF
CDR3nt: TGTGCCAGCAGCCCCGGGCATTCTAGCACAGATACGCAGTATTTT

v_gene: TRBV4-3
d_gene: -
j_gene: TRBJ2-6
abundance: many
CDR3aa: CASSQDHLRTGANVLTF
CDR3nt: TGCGCCAGCAGCCAAGATCATTTAAGGACAGGGGCCAACGTCCTGACTTTC

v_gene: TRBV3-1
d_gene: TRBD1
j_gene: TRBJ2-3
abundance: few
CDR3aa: CASSFGSTGTGTDTQYF
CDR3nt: TGTGCCAGCAGCTTCGGATCCACCGGGACAGGGACAGATACGCAGTATTTT

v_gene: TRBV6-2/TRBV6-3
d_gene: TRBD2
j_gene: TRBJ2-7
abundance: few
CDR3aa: CATARAGESYEQYF
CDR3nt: TGTGCCACCGCCCGTGCGGGGGAATCCTACGAGCAGTACTTC

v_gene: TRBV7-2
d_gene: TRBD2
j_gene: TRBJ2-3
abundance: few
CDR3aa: CASSLTGTSGSADTQYF
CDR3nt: TGTGCCAGCAGCCTAACCGGGACTAGCGGGAGTGCAGATACGCAGTATTTT

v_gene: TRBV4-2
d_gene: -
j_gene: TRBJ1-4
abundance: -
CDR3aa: CASSLSTSPNEKLFF
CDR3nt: TGTGCCAGCAGCCTATCGACCTCACCTAATGAAAAACTGTTTTTT

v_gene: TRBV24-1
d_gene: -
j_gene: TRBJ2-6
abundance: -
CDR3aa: CATVFRIRQANSGANVLTF
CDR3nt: TGTGCCACCGTTTTTCGAATTCGACAGGCGAACTCTGGGGCCAACGTCCTGACTTTC

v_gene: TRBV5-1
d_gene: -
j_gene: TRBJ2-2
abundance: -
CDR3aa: CASSLGPTRKNTGELFF
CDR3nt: TGCGCCAGCAGCTTGGGGCCGACGCGGAAGAACACCGGGGAGCTGTTTTTT

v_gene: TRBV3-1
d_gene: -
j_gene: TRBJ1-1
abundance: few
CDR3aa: CASSPQTSEAFF
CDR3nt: TGTGCCAGCAGCCCACAAACATCTGAAGCTTTCTTT

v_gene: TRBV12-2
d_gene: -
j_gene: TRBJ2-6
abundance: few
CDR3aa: CASRPTGAAGANVLTF
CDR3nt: TGTGCAAGTCGCCCGACGGGTGCGGCGGGGGCCAACGTCCTGACTTTC

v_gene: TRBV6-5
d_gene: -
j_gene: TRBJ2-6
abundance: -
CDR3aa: CASSYSGTAYSGANVLTF
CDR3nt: TGTGCCAGCAGTTACTCGGGGACCGCCTACTCTGGGGCCAACGTCCTGACTTTC

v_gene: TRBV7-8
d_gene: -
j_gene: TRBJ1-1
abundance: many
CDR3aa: CASSPVYPVRYTEAFF
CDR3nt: TGTGCCAGCAGCCCAGTATATCCAGTTCGGTACACTGAAGCTTTCTTT

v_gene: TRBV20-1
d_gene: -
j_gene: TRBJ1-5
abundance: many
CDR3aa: CSALDSFSNQPQHF
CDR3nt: TGCAGTGCTTTAGACAGCTTTAGCAATCAGCCCCAGCATTTT

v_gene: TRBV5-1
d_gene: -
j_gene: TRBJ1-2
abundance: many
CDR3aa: CALHIYGYTF
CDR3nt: TGCGCCCTCCATATTTATGGCTACACCTTC

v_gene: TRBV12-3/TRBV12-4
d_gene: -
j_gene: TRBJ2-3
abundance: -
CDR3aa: CASRPAGLSTDTQYF
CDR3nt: TGTGCCAGCAGGCCAGCGGGCCTAAGCACAGATACGCAGTATTTT

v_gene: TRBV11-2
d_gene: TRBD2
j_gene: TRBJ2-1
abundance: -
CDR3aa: CASSFGTSGAWFF
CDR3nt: TGTGCCAGCAGCTTTGGAACTAGCGGCGCCTGGTTCTTC

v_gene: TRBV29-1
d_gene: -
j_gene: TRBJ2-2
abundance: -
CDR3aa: CSVEEGANTVELFF
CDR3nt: TGCAGCGTTGAAGAAGGGGCAAACACCGTGGAGCTGTTTTTT

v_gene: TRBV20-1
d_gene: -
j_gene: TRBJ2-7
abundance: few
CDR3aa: CSAGRAHEQYF
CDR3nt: TGCAGTGCGGGCAGGGCTCACGAGCAGTACTTC

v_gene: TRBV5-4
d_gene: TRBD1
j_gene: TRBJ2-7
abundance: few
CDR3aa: CASSQGQGGYYEQYF
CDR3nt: TGTGCCAGCAGTCAAGGACAGGGGGGGTACTACGAGCAGTACTTC

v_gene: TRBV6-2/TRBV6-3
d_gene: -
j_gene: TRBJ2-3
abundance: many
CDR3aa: CASSYSPSDISSTDTQYF
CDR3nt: TGTGCCAGCAGTTACTCGCCCTCCGATATATCTAGCACAGATACGCAGTATTTT

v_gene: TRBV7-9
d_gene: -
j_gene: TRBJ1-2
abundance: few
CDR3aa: CASSLAHGGANYGYTF
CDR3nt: TGTGCCAGCAGCTTAGCTCATGGGGGCGCGAACTATGGCTACACCTTC

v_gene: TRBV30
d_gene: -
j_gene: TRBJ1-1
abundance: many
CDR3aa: CAWSVMNALETEAFF
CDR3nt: TGTGCCTGGAGTGTAATGAACGCTTTGGAGACTGAAGCTTTCTTT

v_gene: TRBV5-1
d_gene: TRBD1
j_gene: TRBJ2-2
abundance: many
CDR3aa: CASSSRTGDAGELFF
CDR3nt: TGCGCCAGCAGCTCCCGGACAGGGGATGCCGGGGAGCTGTTTTTT

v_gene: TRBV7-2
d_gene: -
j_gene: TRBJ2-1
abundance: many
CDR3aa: CASSTLAIRGTHNEQFF
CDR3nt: TGTGCCAGCAGCACCCTAGCGATTCGGGGGACTCACAATGAGCAGTTCTTC

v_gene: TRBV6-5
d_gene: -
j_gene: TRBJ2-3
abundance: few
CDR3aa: CARQGTDTQYF
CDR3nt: TGTGCCAGGCAGGGGACAGATACGCAGTATTTT

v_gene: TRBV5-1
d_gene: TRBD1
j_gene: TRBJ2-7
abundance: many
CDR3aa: CASSLAGTGDMEQYF
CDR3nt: TGCGCCAGCAGCTTGGCCGGGACAGGGGATATGGAGCAGTACTTC

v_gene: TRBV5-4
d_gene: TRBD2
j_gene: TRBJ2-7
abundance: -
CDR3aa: CASSTGLAGDEQYF
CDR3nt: TGTGCCAGCAGCACGGGACTAGCGGGAGACGAGCAGTACTTC

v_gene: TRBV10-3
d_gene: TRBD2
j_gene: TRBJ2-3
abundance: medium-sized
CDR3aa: CAISESALAGWPDTQYF
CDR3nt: TGTGCCATCAGTGAGTCTGCACTAGCGGGTTGGCCTGATACGCAGTATTTT

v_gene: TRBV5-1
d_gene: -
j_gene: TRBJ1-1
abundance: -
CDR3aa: CASSLANRNTEAFF
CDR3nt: TGCGCCAGCAGCTTGGCCAACCGGAACACTGAAGCTTTCTTT

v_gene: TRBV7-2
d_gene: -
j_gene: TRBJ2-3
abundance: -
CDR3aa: CASSRDSTDTQYF
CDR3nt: TGTGCCAGCAGCCGGGACAGCACAGATACGCAGTATTTT

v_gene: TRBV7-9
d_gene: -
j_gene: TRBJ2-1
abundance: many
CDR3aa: CASSSGKGSDEQFF
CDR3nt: TGTGCCAGCAGCTCGGGAAAGGGATCAGATGAGCAGTTCTTC

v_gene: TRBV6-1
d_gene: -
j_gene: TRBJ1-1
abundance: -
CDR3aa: CASSDVPGRGTEAFF
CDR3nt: TGTGCCAGCAGTGACGTCCCGGGACGGGGCACTGAAGCTTTCTTT

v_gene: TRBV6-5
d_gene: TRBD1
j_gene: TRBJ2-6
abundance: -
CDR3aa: CASTFDFSGTAGANVLTF
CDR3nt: TGTGCCAGCACTTTTGATTTTTCGGGGACAGCTGGGGCCAACGTCCTGACTTTC